The 15 T cell receptor beta chains presented below share a single source sample, sequenced in a study of spatial heterogeneity in lung cancer. Regarding time point: sample taken at primary tumor resection. From tumor, nontumor lung or frozen PBMC, whole RNA was taken unsorted for sequencing. TCRdb re-derived calls from the 5' RACE reads in MiXCR, one entry per CDR3 protein. The profile shows approximately 13,000 distinct CDR3 sequences, around 5.2% of them singletons. This specimen consisted of lung tumor tissue, obtained at surgery. Every receptor here comes from a human donor with early-stage non-small cell lung cancer.

At least ten counts were recorded for this clonotype. This beta chain was picked up by a library intended for alpha chains and is off target, so its count carries little meaning. The chain carries TRBV2 and TRBJ1-2; 9 bases agree with TRBD1. J was trimmed by 6 bases and V by 6 bases; bases with no gene match: 8. Germline V gene data show CDR1 as SNHLY and CDR2 as FYNNEI. The CDR3 loop spans 14 amino acids. The CDR3 sequence: CASRKGGQGDGYTF. The CDR3 DNA is TGTGCCAGCAGAAAAGGGGGACAGGGCGATGGCTACACCTTC.

There are many counts of this clonotype. Because this beta chain is a stray read in a library intended to capture alpha chains, its abundance should not be given much weight. The gene calls are TRBV12-3 or TRBV12-4 and TRBJ2-3; no definite D call. The CDR3 covers 12 residues. V shed 3 bases and J shed 3 bases, with 4 bases lying between them. In DNA, the CDR3 is TGTGCCAGCAGTTTCCTGACAGATACGCAGTATTTT. It yields the protein CASSFLTDTQYF.

This clonotype was detected ten times or more. This beta chain represents an off-target read in a library built for alpha chains; its size is of limited meaning. The gene calls are TRBV10-3 and TRBJ2-5; D may match TRBD1 or TRBD2 (5 bases each). This CDR3 spans 13 amino acids. The germline CDR1 and CDR2 sequences are ENHRY and SYGVKD. Trimming took off 3 bases at V and 4 bases at J, with 9 bases between the two ends. CDR3 protein: CAISERDGETQYF. The CDR3 DNA reads as TGTGCCATCAGTGAAAGGGACGGAGAGACCCAGTACTTC.

This clonotype was seen at least ten times. This beta chain represents an off-target read in a library built for alpha chains; its size is of limited meaning. The chain recombines TRBV6-1 with TRBJ1-5, with D possibly TRBD1 on 5 matching bases. There are 14 residues in the CDR3. V was clipped by 6 bases and J by 4 bases, with 13 bases between them. The germline gives CDR1 MNHNS, CDR2 SASEGT. The CDR3 protein is CASRIPGENQPQHF. DNA of the CDR3: TGTGCCAGCAGGATACCGGGGGAAAATCAGCCCCAGCATTTT.

This clonotype has at least ten counts. This beta chain is a stray sequence in a library constructed for alpha chains; its clone size is not meaningful. CDR3: CASSPNHPTGVGSRYGYTF. The CDR3 DNA sequence: TGTGCCAGCAGCCCGAACCACCCGACAGGGGTGGGTTCTCGTTATGGCTACACCTTC. This sequence joins TRBV5-5 and TRBJ1-2; TRBD1 matches at 8 bases. The V and J ends lost 4 bases and 5 bases, in that order; junction bases with no gene match: 22. This CDR3 comprises 19 residues. Germline V CDR1 and CDR2: SGHKS, YYEKEE (reference sequence).

This clonotype was detected ten times or more. For a library built for alpha chains, this beta chain is a stray read; little rests on its size. The chain joins TRBV29-1 to TRBJ1-1; D gene unclear. Looked up from germline, CDR1 is SQVTM and CDR2 is ANQGSEA. V shed 4 bases and J shed 4 bases, with 7 bases lying between them. The CDR3 is made up of 11 amino acids. The DNA for the CDR3 is TGCAGCGTTGTTGGGGTCACTGAAGCTTTCTTT. Translated, it gives CSVVGVTEAFF.

This clonotype was detected ten times or more. Being off target in a library aimed at alpha chains, this beta chain has a size of little meaning. V and J are TRBV12-3 or TRBV12-4 and TRBJ2-3, with D unresolved. V shed 0 bases and J shed 2 bases, with 9 bases lying between them. The CDR3 runs to 15 residues. The CDR3 DNA reads TGTGCCAGCAGTTTAGCGGGCGCGGCCACAGATACGCAGTATTTT. As protein: CASSLAGAATDTQYF.

The sample holds many counts of this clonotype. Found in a library prepared for alpha chains, this beta chain is an off-target read, and its abundance has little meaning. This chain links TRBV4-1 with TRBJ2-7; perhaps TRBD1 as D (5 bases). With 0 bases removed from V and 4 bases from J, the gap between germline ends came to 7 bases. Germline CDR1 and CDR2: MGHRA and YSYEKL. The CDR3 is 13 amino acids. In nucleotides, the CDR3 is TGCGCCAGCAGCCAAGAAAGGGGATACGAGCAGTACGTC. It encodes CASSQERGYEQYV.

This clonotype has ten or more counts. Since the library was made to target alpha chains, this beta chain is a stray read and its abundance is not meaningful. The gene calls are TRBV2 and TRBJ2-3; D is unresolved. Trimming left V 1 base short and J 5 bases short, with 16 bases between. The CDR3 covers 16 residues. CDR1 and CDR2 from the germline V gene are SNHLY and FYNNEI. The CDR3 reads CASSEEDRPKVDTQYF. The CDR3 DNA is TGTGCCAGCAGTGAAGAAGACCGCCCCAAGGTAGATACGCAGTATTTT.

Many counts were recorded for this clonotype. A library made for alpha chains picked up this beta chain off target, so its size means little. J is TRBJ1-3 and V is TRBV29-1; 7 positions match TRBD1. V was clipped by 6 bases and J by 1 base; unmatched bases: 3. Germline CDR1 SQVTM, CDR2 ANQGSEA. The CDR3 sequence is 13 residues long. CDR3 bases: TGCAGCGTCGCGGGACAGTCTGGAAACACCATATATTTT. This gives the protein CSVAGQSGNTIYF.

In this sample, this clonotype turned up many times. The size of this beta chain means little, since it is a stray read in a library made for alpha chains. This chain links TRBV12-3 or TRBV12-4 with TRBJ2-5; 11 bases match TRBD2. The CDR3 extends over 15 amino acids. The trim removed 5 bases at V and 2 bases at J, leaving 4 bases unmatched. The CDR3 DNA is TGTGCCAGCAGTCTCCGACTAGCGGGGCAAGAGACCCAGTACTTC. Amino acid sequence: CASSLRLAGQETQYF.

This clonotype was observed a few times. Because the library targeted alpha chains, this beta chain is an off-target read whose size means little. The chain combines TRBV20-1 with TRBJ1-6, with a possible D match to TRBD1 (6 bases). Germline V lookup: CDR1 DFQATT, CDR2 SNEGSKA (reference sequence). The CDR3 contains 14 residues. V was cut by 2 bases and J by 7 bases, with 12 bases left in between. The CDR3 here is CSARWGLGNSPLHF. The CDR3 DNA sequence: TGCAGTGCTAGATGGGGGCTGGGGAATTCACCCCTCCACTTT.

In this sample, this clonotype turned up many times. The library was designed around alpha chains, so this beta chain is a stray read whose abundance carries little weight. The V and J genes are TRBV23-1 and TRBJ2-7, with D possibly TRBD1 on 6 matching bases. TRBV23-1 is flagged as an ORF with uncertain function. The CDR3 is 15 amino acids. The germline V and J ends were trimmed by 2 bases and 1 base, with 12 bases remaining between them. CDR3 amino acids: CASSQIRGGSYEQYF. The CDR3 DNA sequence: TGCGCCAGCAGTCAAATTCGAGGGGGTTCCTACGAGCAGTACTTC.

This clonotype was seen repeatedly, ten times or more. Being off target in a library aimed at alpha chains, this beta chain has a size of little meaning. The chain links TRBV6-5 to TRBJ2-7, with 8 bases identical to TRBD1. V lost 5 bases, J lost 1 base, and 4 bases stayed unmatched. This CDR3 region has 14 residues. From germline, CDR1 is MNHEY and CDR2 SVGAGI. Here the CDR3 DNA reads TGTGCCAGCAGTGGACAGGGCTTTTCCTACGAGCAGTACTTC. Protein: CASSGQGFSYEQYF.

This clonotype was seen many times. This beta chain appears as a stray read in a library generated for alpha chains; its size is not informative. V and J are TRBV30 and TRBJ2-1, with 9 bases matching TRBD1. V shed 0 bases, J shed 7 bases, and the junction held 10 bases outside the gene matches. There are 16 residues in the CDR3. CDR1 GTSNPN and CDR2 SVGIG come from the germline V gene (reference sequence). The CDR3 reads CAWSVPRTGAKNEQFF. DNA for the CDR3: TGTGCCTGGAGTGTACCACGGACAGGGGCGAAAAATGAGCAGTTCTTC.